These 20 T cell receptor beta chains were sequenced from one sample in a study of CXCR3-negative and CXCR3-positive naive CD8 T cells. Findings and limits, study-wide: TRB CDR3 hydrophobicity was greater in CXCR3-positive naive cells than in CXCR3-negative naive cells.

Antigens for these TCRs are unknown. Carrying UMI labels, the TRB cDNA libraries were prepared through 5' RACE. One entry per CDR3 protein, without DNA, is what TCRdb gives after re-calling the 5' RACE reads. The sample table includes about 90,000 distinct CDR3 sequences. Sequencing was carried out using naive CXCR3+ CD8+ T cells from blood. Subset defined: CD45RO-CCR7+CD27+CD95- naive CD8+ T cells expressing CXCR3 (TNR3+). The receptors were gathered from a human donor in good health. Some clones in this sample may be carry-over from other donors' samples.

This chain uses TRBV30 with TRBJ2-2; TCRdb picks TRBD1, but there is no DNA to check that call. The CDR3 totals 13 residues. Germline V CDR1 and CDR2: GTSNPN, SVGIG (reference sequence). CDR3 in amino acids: CACTPGVTGELFF.

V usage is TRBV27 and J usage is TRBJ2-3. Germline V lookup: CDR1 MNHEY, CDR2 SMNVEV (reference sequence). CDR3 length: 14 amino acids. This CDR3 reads CASSHDLGKDTQYF.

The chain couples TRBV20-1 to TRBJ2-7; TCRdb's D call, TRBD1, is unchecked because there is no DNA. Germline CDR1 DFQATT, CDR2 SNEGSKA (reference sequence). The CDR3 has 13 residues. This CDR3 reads CSASAGASYEQYF.

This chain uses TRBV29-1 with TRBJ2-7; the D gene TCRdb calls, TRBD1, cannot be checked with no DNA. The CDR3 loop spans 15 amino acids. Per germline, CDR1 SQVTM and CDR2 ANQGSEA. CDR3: CSARGDDTPLYEQYF.

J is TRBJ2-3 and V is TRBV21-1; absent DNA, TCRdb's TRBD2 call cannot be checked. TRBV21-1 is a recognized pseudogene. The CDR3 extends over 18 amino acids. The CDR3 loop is CASSKNPASGDSTDTQYF.

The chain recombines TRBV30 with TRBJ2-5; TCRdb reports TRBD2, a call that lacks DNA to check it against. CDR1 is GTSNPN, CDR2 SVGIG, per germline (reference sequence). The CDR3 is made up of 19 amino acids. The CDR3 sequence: CAWSVQRTSGRAGGETQYF.

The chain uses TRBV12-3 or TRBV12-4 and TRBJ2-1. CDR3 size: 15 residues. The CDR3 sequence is CASSPNLGSLDEQFF.

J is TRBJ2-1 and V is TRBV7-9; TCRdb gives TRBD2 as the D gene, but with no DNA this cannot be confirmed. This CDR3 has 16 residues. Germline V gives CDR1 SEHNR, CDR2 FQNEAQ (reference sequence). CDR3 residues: CASSPALGLASNEQFF.

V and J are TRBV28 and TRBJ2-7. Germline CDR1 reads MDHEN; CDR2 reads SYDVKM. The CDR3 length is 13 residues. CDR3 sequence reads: CASSDPWSDEQYF.

CDR3 protein: CSVEEGDNEQFF. The rearrangement uses TRBV29-1 and TRBJ2-1; TCRdb's assignment of TRBD1 cannot be checked, as there is no DNA. The CDR3 sequence is 12 residues long. Germline V CDR1 and CDR2: SQVTM, ANQGSEA.

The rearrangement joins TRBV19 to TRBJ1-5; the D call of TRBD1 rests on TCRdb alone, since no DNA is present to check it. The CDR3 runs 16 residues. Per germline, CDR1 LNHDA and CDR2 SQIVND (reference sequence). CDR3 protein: CASSNSGTGADQPQHF.

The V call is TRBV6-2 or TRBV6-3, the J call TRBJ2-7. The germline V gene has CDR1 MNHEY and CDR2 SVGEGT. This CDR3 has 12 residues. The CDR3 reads CASSYITYEQYF.

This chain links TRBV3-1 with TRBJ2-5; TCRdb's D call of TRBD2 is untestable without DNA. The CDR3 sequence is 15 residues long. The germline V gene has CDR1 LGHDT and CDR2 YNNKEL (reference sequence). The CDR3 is CASSDTGTVQETQYF.

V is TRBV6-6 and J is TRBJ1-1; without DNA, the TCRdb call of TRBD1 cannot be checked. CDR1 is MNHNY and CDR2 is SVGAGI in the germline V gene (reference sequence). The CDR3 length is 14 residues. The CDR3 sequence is CASNPKEWGPEAFF.

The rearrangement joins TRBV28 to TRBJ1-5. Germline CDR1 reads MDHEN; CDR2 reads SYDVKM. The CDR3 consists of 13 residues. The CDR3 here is CATVDGSNQPQHF.

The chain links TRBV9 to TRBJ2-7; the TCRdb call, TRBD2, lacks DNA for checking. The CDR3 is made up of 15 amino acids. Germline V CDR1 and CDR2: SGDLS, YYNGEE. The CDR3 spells CASSVGGTSGYEQYF.

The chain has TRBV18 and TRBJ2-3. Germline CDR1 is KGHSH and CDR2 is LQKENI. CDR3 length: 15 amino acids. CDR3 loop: CASSPPIPVSDTQYF.

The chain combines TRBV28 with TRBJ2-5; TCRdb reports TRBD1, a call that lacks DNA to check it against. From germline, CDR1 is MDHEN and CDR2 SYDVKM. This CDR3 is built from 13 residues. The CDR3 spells CAISQDRPETQYF.

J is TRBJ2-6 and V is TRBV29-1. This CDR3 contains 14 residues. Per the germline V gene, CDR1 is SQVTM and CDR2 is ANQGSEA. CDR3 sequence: CSVVSISGANVLTF.

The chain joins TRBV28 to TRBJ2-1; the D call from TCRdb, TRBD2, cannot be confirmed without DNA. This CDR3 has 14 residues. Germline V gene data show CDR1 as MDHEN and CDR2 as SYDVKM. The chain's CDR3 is CATVRAETYNEQFF.